This TCR beta chain appears in the sequencing data of a study of siplizumab effects on memory and regulatory T cells. General study findings and limits: Naive T cells appeared more diverse than memory cells and seemed to be major alloresponse contributors. Significantly reduced by siplizumab was the cumulative frequency of alloreactive sequences, namely those traceable to unstimulated CD4+ memory cells. Confirmation was lacking for the suppressive function of proliferating Tregs derived from siplizumab cultures.

Germline CDR1 is SQVTM and CDR2 is ANQGSEA. The CDR3 covers 13 residues. Trimming shortened V by 7 bases and J by 4 bases, and 16 bases separated the two germline ends. Assay used: immunoSEQ multiplex PCR; TCRdb lists only in-frame clones, some missing. The sample records tens of thousands of clones, over 65% being singletons. TEMRA, effector memory, memory and naive subsets, all unstimulated, were sequenced in a few donor pairs. With regard to this clone: Its matching antigen is unknown.

Material for sequencing was memory CD4+ T cells sorted from blood. This clonotype was sampled from a human donor in good health. The chain employs TRBV29-1 and TRBJ1-1; weak D call: TRBD1 (6 bases). The CDR3 region is CSGKTGASTEAFF. For the CDR3, the DNA is TGCAGCGGGAAGACAGGAGCCTCCACTGAAGCTTTCTTT.